The text below deals with one TCR beta chain. The sample originates from a study of T cells expressing NK-cell markers. Per the germline V gene, CDR1 is KGHSH and CDR2 is LQKENI. CDR3 length: 15 amino acids. TCRdb reprocessed the 5' RACE reads and keeps a single row for each CDR3 protein, giving no DNA. The sample totals about 160,000 distinct CDR3 sequences. The sequencing sample was made of blood T cells: a sorted CD56 or NKG2C T cell subset, CD4+ or CD8+ T cells, or bulk PBMC T cells (not recorded which). This receptor was obtained from a woman aged 18 to 75 in good health. The chain recombines TRBV18 with TRBJ2-3; TCRdb calls TRBD2, which cannot be checked without DNA. CDR3 region: CASSTRASGADTQYF.